These 23 T cell receptor beta chains originate from one sample sequenced in a study of cytomegalovirus exposure and HLA in healthy donors. 13 Jbeta primers and 60 Vbeta primers were used for the PCR. Here immunoSEQ multiplex PCR was the method, and the copy in TCRdb shows in-frame clones only, minus some. The sample has more than 95,000 clones, 55% to 75% seen once. Material: PBMCs. These receptors all come from a man in his sixties in good health and CMV-seronegative.

The genes are TRBV29-1 and TRBJ2-1; 9 nucleotides line up with TRBD1. CDR1 SQVTM and CDR2 ANQGSEA come from the germline V gene. CDR3 length: 13 amino acids. Trimming cost V 6 bases and J 9 bases; bases outside gene matches: 9. The DNA for the CDR3 is TGCAGCGTCCGGGACAGGGATCTTGGTGAGCAGTTCTTC. Protein: CSVRDRDLGEQFF.

This chain joins TRBV28 and TRBJ1-1, with 8 bases aligning to TRBD1. Trimming took 5 bases from V and 4 from J; bases not matched to a gene: 9. The CDR3 contains 15 residues. Germline CDR1 and CDR2: MDHEN and SYDVKM. The CDR3 DNA reads TGTGCCAGCAGTCCACAGGGGGTAGGAGGCACTGAAGCTTTCTTT. Translation: CASSPQGVGGTEAFF.

This clone was observed a handful of times. The rearrangement uses TRBV6-1 and TRBJ1-1, with TRBD1 matching 7 bases. This CDR3 contains 15 residues. The V gene's germline CDR1 is MNHNS and CDR2 SASEGT. V lost 3 bases to trimming and J lost 4 bases; unmatched junction nucleotides: 8. The chain's CDR3 is CASSDYRGSGTEAFF. For the CDR3, the DNA is TGTGCCAGCAGTGACTACAGGGGCTCGGGCACTGAAGCTTTCTTT.

This clone was found a few times. An end of the junction does not agree with germline; a read error may underlie this. The rearrangement links TRBV5-6 to TRBJ1-2; TRBD1 agrees at 8 bases. This CDR3 is built from 15 residues. The V gene's germline CDR1 is SGHDT and CDR2 YYEEEE. The CDR3 loop is CASNLWDRPNYGYTF. The CDR3 DNA follows: TGTGCCAGCAACTTGTGGGACAGGCCTAACTATGGCTACACCTTC.

This rearrangement joins TRBV6-5 to TRBJ1-1; possible D gene TRBD1, 5 bases. This CDR3 spans 16 amino acids. Trimming took 4 bases from V and 1 from J, leaving 16 bases between them. CDR1 and CDR2 from the germline V gene are MNHEY and SVGAGI. The CDR3 loop reads CASSLRSVGQNTEAFF. The CDR3 nucleotides read TGTGCCAGCAGTTTACGGTCCGTCGGACAGAACACTGAAGCTTTCTTT.

This chain joins TRBV30 and TRBJ2-5; D ambiguous. Germline V gives CDR1 GTSNPN, CDR2 SVGIG (reference sequence). The length of the CDR3 is 14 residues. The ends were cut back, 5 bases at V and 1 base at J, with 14 bases in the middle. CDR3 sequence reads: CAWSDTRLQETQYF. The CDR3 bases are TGTGCCTGGTCCGACACCCGGCTCCAAGAGACCCAGTACTTC.

This clone is a singleton in its sample. The J gene is TRBJ1-1, the V gene TRBV5-1; a possible D gene is TRBD1 (6 bases). There are 15 residues in the CDR3. Between the trimmed V and J ends, which lost 4 bases and 4 bases, there was a span of 17 bases. Per the germline V gene, CDR1 is SGHRS and CDR2 is YFSETQ. Here the CDR3 DNA reads TGCGCCAGCAGCCCCGAGGCAGGGGTGGGCACTGAAGCTTTCTTT. It codes for CASSPEAGVGTEAFF.

The chain combines TRBV29-1 with TRBJ1-4; 8 nucleotides match TRBD1. Per germline, CDR1 SQVTM and CDR2 ANQGSEA. This CDR3 is built from 14 residues. V was clipped by 5 bases and J by 2 bases; unmatched bases: 4. In nucleotides, the CDR3 is TGCAGCGTTCTCCGGACAGGGACTAATGAAAAACTGTTTTTT. Amino acids: CSVLRTGTNEKLFF.

The chain carries TRBV4-1 and TRBJ2-3, with 7 bases that match TRBD1. V shed 5 bases, J shed 2 bases, and the junction held 10 bases outside the gene matches. CDR3 length: 16 amino acids. The germline V gene encodes CDR1 MGHRA and CDR2 YSYEKL. Here the CDR3 reads CASSASRTGDTDTQYF. The CDR3, as DNA: TGCGCCAGCAGCGCATCTCGGACAGGAGACACAGATACGCAGTATTTT.

The rearrangement joins TRBV30 to TRBJ2-1; maybe TRBD2 (5 bases). The V end was cut by 4 bases, the J end by 10 bases, with 17 bases between. In germline, CDR1 is GTSNPN, CDR2 SVGIG (reference sequence). This CDR3 contains 13 residues. The CDR3: CAWISGWGSEQFF. In nucleotides, the CDR3 is TGTGCCTGGATAAGCGGTTGGGGATCCGAGCAGTTCTTC. The full variable domain, its missing parts supplied by reference TRBV30 and TRBJ2-1, is SQTIHQWPATLVQPVGSPLSLECTVEGTSNPNLYWYRQAAGRGLQLLFYSVGIGQISSEVPQNLSASRPQDRQFILSSKKLLLSDSGFYLCAWISGWGSEQFFGPGTRLTVL.

The chain links TRBV27 to TRBJ2-1; D is possibly TRBD1 (6 bases). V lost 6 bases to trimming and J lost 8 bases, with 14 bases between them. The CDR3 is 13 residues long. Germline V gives CDR1 MNHEY, CDR2 SMNVEV (reference sequence). The CDR3 DNA reads TGTGCCAGCAGCGTACAGGGTATCCATGAGCAGTTCTTC. Amino acids: CASSVQGIHEQFF.

V gene TRBV28 combines with J gene TRBJ2-2; a possible D gene is TRBD2 (5 bases). Germline CDR1 is MDHEN and CDR2 is SYDVKM. The V and J ends lost 2 bases and 4 bases respectively, with 8 bases between them. This CDR3 comprises 14 residues. CDR3 sequence (DNA): TGTGCCAGCAGTTTAGTGGGAGTCACCGGGGAGCTGTTTTTT. This translates into CASSLVGVTGELFF. The variable domain in full, with the rest retrieved from reference TRBV28 and TRBJ2-2, is DVKVTQSSRYLVKRTGEKVFLECVQDMDHENMFWYRQDPGLGLRLIYFSYDVKMKEKGDIPEGYSVSREKKERFSLILESASTNQTSMYLCASSLVGVTGELFFGEGSRLTVL.

The V and J genes are TRBV9 and TRBJ2-5, with a tentative D call TRBD2 (6 bases). CDR3 length equals 16 residues. V was pared by 0 bases and J by 2 bases, with 14 bases between. The V gene's germline CDR1 is SGDLS and CDR2 YYNGEE. CDR3 amino acids: CASSVGVAATQETQYF. In nucleotides, the CDR3 is TGTGCCAGCAGCGTAGGGGTAGCGGCAACACAAGAGACCCAGTACTTC.

The chain links TRBV4-1 to TRBJ2-5; TRBD2 matches at 9 bases. The J call may be in error: the DNA end matches TRBJ2-7 better. From germline, CDR1 is MGHRA and CDR2 YSYEKL. CDR3 length: 16 residues. CDR3 in DNA: TGCGCCAGCAGCCAAGTGTCTAGCGGGGTTCCCTACGAGCAGTACTTC. It yields the protein CASSQVSSGVPYEQYF.

J is TRBJ2-3 and V is TRBV6-5; 10 bases match TRBD2. V dropped 7 bases and J dropped 2; count of bases not matched to a gene: 3. Germline CDR1 and CDR2: MNHEY and SVGAGI. The CDR3 covers 14 residues. In DNA, the CDR3 is TGTGCCAGCAAACTAGCGGGGTACACAGATACGCAGTATTTT. Translation: CASKLAGYTDTQYF.

V is TRBV5-1 and J is TRBJ2-1, with D perhaps TRBD2 (5 bases). This CDR3 region has 15 residues. V gave up 6 bases and J gave up 3 bases, with 16 bases separating them. Germline lookup yields CDR1 SGHRS and CDR2 YFSETQ. The CDR3 region is CASKEDGGFYNEQFF. DNA of the CDR3: TGCGCCAGCAAGGAGGACGGAGGATTCTACAATGAGCAGTTCTTC. The full variable domain, in which reference TRBV5-1 and TRBJ2-1 provide the parts outside the CDR3, is KAGVTQTPRYLIKTRGQQVTLSCSPISGHRSVSWYQQTPGQGLQFLFEYFSETQRNKGNFPGRFSGRQFSNSRSEMNVSTLELGDSALYLCASKEDGGFYNEQFFGPGTRLTVL.

This clone has just a few counts. This sequence joins TRBV9 and TRBJ1-1; a possible D gene is TRBD1 (6 bases). Germline V lookup: CDR1 SGDLS, CDR2 YYNGEE. V lost 0 bases to trimming and J lost 3 bases, with 12 bases between them. The length of the CDR3 is 15 residues. This CDR3 reads CASSVGGGQYTEAFF. The CDR3 nucleotides are TGTGCCAGCAGCGTAGGGGGGGGGCAGTACACTGAAGCTTTCTTT. The full variable domain, its missing parts supplied by reference TRBV9 and TRBJ1-1, is DSGVTQTPKHLITATGQRVTLRCSPRSGDLSVYWYQQSLDQGLQFLIQYYNGEERAKGNILERFSAQQFPDLHSELNLSSLELGDSALYFCASSVGGGQYTEAFFGQGTRLTVV.

This clone has only one observation. At one of its ends the junction is not consistent with the germline gene, which may arise from a read error. The rearrangement joins TRBV7-9 to TRBJ2-7; D perhaps matches TRBD2 (6 bases). CDR1 is SEHNR and CDR2 is FQNEAQ in the germline V gene (reference sequence). The length of the CDR3 is 13 residues. The CDR3: CSSSLARDDEQYF. CDR3 bases: TGTTCCAGCAGCTTAGCGCGGGACGACGAGCAGTACTTC.

The chain carries TRBV27 and TRBJ2-2; TRBD1 might be the D (6 bases). Germline V lookup: CDR1 MNHEY, CDR2 SMNVEV (reference sequence). V dropped 6 bases and J dropped 4 bases, with 18 bases sitting between them. The CDR3 sequence is 16 residues long. DNA for the CDR3: TGTGCCAGCAGCCTAGATTGGACAGACCTCACCGGGGAGCTGTTTTTT. Translated: CASSLDWTDLTGELFF.

In this sample, this clone turned up a few times. This chain joins TRBV5-1 and TRBJ1-6; perhaps TRBD1 as D (6 bases). Looked up from germline, CDR1 is SGHRS and CDR2 is YFSETQ. Trimming took 1 base from V and 9 from J, leaving 11 bases between them. The CDR3 contains 14 residues. This CDR3 is CASSLLGQFSPLHF. The CDR3 DNA reads TGCGCCAGCAGCTTGTTAGGACAGTTTTCACCCCTCCACTTT.

The CDR3 region has the DNA TGTGCCAGCAGCTTGGGGACAGGGGGGTATGGCTACACCTTC. It encodes CASSLGTGGYGYTF. The chain combines TRBV5-4 with TRBJ1-2; 10 nucleotides line up with TRBD1. CDR3 length equals 14 residues. With V trimmed by 0 bases and J by 5 bases, 1 base remained unmatched. CDR1 SGHNT and CDR2 YYREEE come from the germline V gene (reference sequence). The full variable domain, with the rest looked up from reference TRBV5-4 and TRBJ1-2, is ETGVTQSPTHLIKTRGQQVTLRCSSQSGHNTVSWYQQALGQGPQFIFQYYREEENGRGNFPPRFSGLQFPNYSSELNVNALELDDSALYLCASSLGTGGYGYTFGSGTRLTVV.

This clone was observed a few times. The V and J genes are TRBV6-5 and TRBJ2-2; 8 nucleotides match TRBD2. The CDR3 extends over 14 amino acids. J lost 1 base, V lost 7 bases, and 2 bases had no gene match. Germline V CDR1 and CDR2: MNHEY, SVGAGI. CDR3: CASTLAGNTGELFF. For the CDR3, the DNA is TGTGCCAGCACTCTAGCGGGGAACACCGGGGAGCTGTTTTTT.

The chain joins TRBV5-1 to TRBJ1-1; the D gene is possibly TRBD1 (6 bases). V was trimmed by 2 bases and J by 8 bases, leaving 10 bases between them. CDR3 length equals 12 residues. CDR1 is SGHRS and CDR2 is YFSETQ in the germline V gene. The CDR3: CASSFTGREAFF. CDR3 nucleotide sequence: TGCGCCAGCAGCTTCACAGGGAGAGAAGCTTTCTTT.